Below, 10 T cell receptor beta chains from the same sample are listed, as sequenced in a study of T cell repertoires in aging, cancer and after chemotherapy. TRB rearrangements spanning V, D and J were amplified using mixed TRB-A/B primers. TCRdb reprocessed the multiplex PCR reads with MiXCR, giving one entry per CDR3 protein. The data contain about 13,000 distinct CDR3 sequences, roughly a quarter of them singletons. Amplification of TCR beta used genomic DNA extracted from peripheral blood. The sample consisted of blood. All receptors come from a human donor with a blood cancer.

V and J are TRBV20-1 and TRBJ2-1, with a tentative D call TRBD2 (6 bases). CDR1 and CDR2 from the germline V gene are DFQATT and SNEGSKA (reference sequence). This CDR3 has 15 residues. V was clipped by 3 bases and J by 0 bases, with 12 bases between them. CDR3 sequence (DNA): TGCAGTGCTAGGGGGGGTGGGAGCTCCTACAATGAGCAGTTCTTC. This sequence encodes CSARGGGSSYNEQFF.

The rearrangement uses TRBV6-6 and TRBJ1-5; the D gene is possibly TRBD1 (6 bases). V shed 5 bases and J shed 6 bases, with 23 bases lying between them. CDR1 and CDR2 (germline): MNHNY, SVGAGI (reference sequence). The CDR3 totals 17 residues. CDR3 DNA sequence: TGTGCCAGCAGTCCCCCGGGGGCGGGGGCGAATGGTCAGCCCCAGCATTTT. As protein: CASSPPGAGANGQPQHF.

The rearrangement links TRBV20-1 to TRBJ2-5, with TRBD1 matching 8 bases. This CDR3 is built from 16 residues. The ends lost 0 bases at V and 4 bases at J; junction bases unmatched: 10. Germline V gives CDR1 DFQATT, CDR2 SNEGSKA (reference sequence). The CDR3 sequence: CSARDPRTGLPETQYF. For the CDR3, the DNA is TGCAGTGCTAGAGATCCAAGGACAGGGCTGCCAGAGACCCAGTACTTC.

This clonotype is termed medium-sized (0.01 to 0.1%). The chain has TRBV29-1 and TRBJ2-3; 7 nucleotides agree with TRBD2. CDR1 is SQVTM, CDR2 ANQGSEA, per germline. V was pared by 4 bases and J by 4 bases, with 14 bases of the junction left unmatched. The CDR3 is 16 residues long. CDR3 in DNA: TGCAGCGTTGTGATGCAGGGCGGGAGTCTTTCAGATACGCAGTATTTT. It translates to CSVVMQGGSLSDTQYF.

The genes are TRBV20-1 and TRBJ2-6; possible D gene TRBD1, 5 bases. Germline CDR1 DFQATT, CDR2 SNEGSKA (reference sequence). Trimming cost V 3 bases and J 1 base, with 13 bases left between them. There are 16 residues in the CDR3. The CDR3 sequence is CSARGRGRSGANVLTF. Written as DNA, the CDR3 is TGCAGTGCTAGGGGGCGCGGAAGGTCTGGGGCCAACGTCCTGACTTTC.

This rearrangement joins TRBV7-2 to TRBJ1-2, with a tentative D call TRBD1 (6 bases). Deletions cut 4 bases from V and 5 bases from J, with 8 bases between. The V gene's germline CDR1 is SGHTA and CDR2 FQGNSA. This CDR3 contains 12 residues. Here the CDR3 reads CASSSQGYGYTF. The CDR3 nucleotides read TGTGCCAGCAGCTCACAGGGATATGGCTACACCTTC.

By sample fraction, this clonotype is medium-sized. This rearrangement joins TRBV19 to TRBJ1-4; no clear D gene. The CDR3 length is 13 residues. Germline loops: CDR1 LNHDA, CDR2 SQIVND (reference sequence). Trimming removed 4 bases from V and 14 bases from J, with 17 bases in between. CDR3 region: CASSRGWTALLFF. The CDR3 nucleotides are TGTGCCAGTAGTAGGGGATGGACCGCCCTGCTGTTTTTT.

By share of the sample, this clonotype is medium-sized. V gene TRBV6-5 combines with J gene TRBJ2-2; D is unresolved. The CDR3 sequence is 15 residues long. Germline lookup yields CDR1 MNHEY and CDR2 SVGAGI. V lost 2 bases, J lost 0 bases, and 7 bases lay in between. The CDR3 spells CASSYGVPNTGELFF. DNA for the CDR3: TGTGCCAGCAGTTACGGGGTCCCGAACACCGGGGAGCTGTTTTTT.

CDR3 sequence reads: CSAPTLSGTEEETQYF. The CDR3, as DNA: TGCAGTGCTCCGACGCTATCCGGGACGGAGGAAGAGACCCAGTACTTC. The V and J genes are TRBV20-1 and TRBJ2-5; either TRBD1 or TRBD2 may supply D (5 bases each). The germline CDR1 and CDR2 sequences are DFQATT and SNEGSKA (reference sequence). The germline V and J ends were trimmed by 5 bases and 3 bases, with 22 bases remaining between them. The CDR3 covers 16 residues.

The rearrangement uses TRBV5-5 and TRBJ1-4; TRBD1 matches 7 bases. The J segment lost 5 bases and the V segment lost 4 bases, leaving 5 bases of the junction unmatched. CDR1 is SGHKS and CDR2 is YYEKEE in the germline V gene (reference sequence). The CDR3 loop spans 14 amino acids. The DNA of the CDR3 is TGTGCCAGCAGCCAAGGGGGCGGAAATGAAAAACTGTTTTTT. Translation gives CASSQGGGNEKLFF.